This T cell receptor (beta chain) was profiled in a study of CD8 T cells in ankylosing spondylitis. Study-wide results and limits: Several of the motif variants were reported before in synovial fluid and blood from reactive arthritis. Matched ankylosing spondylitis synovial fluid reportedly contained a significantly enriched population of disease-linked clones. Within ankylosing spondylitis blood, a TCR beta motif made up of roughly eight highly homologous variants appeared to be characteristic.

This clonotype appeared a few times. Its specificity is not known. This CDR3 is 15 amino acids long. V lost 2 bases and J 3 bases, leaving 11 bases between the germline ends. 5'-RACE, quantitative and with molecular barcodes, yielded the TCR beta libraries. From the 5' RACE reads, TCRdb called clonotypes with MiXCR, one entry per CDR3 protein. The profile shows more than 150,000 distinct CDR3 sequences, 13% of them singletons. The sequence came from a male donor with ankylosing spondylitis or in good health (not recorded which). Sequenced sample: blood, either unsorted or a sorted T cell fraction (not recorded which). This chain uses TRBV12-3 or TRBV12-4 with TRBJ2-1; no clear D gene. CDR3 sequence reads: CASSLKASNYNEQFF. CDR3 nucleotides: TGTGCCAGCAGTTTAAAGGCGTCAAACTACAATGAGCAGTTCTTC.